These 11 T cell receptor beta chains share one sample of origin, sequenced in a study of siplizumab effects on memory and regulatory T cells. Libraries were prepared by immunoSEQ multiplex PCR; TCRdb keeps only in-frame clonotypes and omits some of them. The table has 26,000 or so clones, 65% to 90% seen once. The sample comprised memory CD4+ T cells sorted from blood. The receptor set was obtained from a human donor in good health.

CDR3 region: CASSADRGWGNTIYF. The CDR3 DNA follows: TGTGCCAGCAGCGCAGACAGGGGGTGGGGAAACACCATATATTTT. This sequence joins TRBV7-3 and TRBJ1-3; 9 bases are a match to TRBD1. The germline CDR1 and CDR2 sequences are SGHTA and FQGTGA. CDR3 length: 15 residues. V shed 5 bases, J shed 4 bases, and the junction held 6 bases outside the gene matches.

V is TRBV13 and J is TRBJ2-5; a possible D gene is TRBD1 (5 bases). CDR1 and CDR2 from the germline V gene are PRHDT and FYEKMQ (reference sequence). Trimming shortened V by 4 bases and J by 7 bases, and 13 bases separated the two germline ends. This CDR3 contains 13 residues. This chain's CDR3 is CASSSGRQGTQYF. In DNA form, the CDR3 reads TGTGCCAGCAGCTCAGGACGCCAGGGGACCCAGTACTTC.

This clone was picked up one time. J is TRBJ2-2 and V is TRBV27; 8 bases are a match to TRBD1. The junction had 6 bases not matched to a gene; V was cut back by 6 bases and J by 0 bases. CDR3 length: 16 residues. Looked up from germline, CDR1 is MNHEY and CDR2 is SMNVEV (reference sequence). The CDR3 coding sequence is TGTGCCAGCAGCACTCTACAGGGGGCGAACACCGGGGAGCTGTTTTTT. Translated: CASSTLQGANTGELFF.

This chain joins TRBV5-1 and TRBJ2-7, with 10 bases aligning to TRBD2. CDR1 SGHRS and CDR2 YFSETQ come from the germline V gene. Losses at the gene ends were 4 bases for V and 2 bases for J; bases not matched to a gene: 3. This CDR3 is 14 amino acids long. The CDR3 coding sequence is TGCGCCAGCAGCACTAGCGGGGAAACCTACGAGCAGTACTTC. Protein product: CASSTSGETYEQYF.

The CDR3 DNA sequence: TGTGCCAGCTCTCCCGCCCTCGCAGATACGCAGTATTTT. Translation gives CASSPALADTQYF. The chain joins TRBV18 to TRBJ2-3; D unclear. The CDR3 is made up of 13 amino acids. CDR1 is KGHSH, CDR2 LQKENI, per germline. V was clipped by 6 bases and J by 4 bases, with 11 bases between them.

The CDR3 DNA follows: TGCAGCGGGAAGGAGGGAGTGAATTCACCCCTCCACTTT. This encodes CSGKEGVNSPLHF. This sequence joins TRBV29-1 and TRBJ1-6, with unresolved D. V was shortened by 7 bases and J by 7 bases, with 14 bases between the two germline ends. The CDR3 extends over 13 amino acids. CDR1 is SQVTM, CDR2 ANQGSEA, per germline. The variable domain in full, completed from reference TRBV29-1 and TRBJ1-6, reads SAVISQKPSRDICQRGTSLTIQCQVDSQVTMMFWYRQQPGQSLTLIATANQGSEATYESGFVIDKFPISRPNLTFSTLTVSNMSPEDSSIYLCSGKEGVNSPLHFGNGTRLTVT.

The rearrangement uses TRBV7-9 and TRBJ1-3; 7 nucleotides line up with TRBD1. The CDR3 length is 14 residues. Germline-derived CDR1 and CDR2 are SEHNR and FQNEAQ (reference sequence). Trimming at V came to 5 bases and at J to 4 bases, leaving 5 bases not matched to a gene. The CDR3 sequence is CASSEGGGGNTIYF. CDR3 DNA: TGTGCCAGCAGCGAAGGGGGCGGCGGAAACACCATATATTTT.

This clone appeared once. The genes are TRBV7-9 and TRBJ2-1; D gene ambiguous. V was clipped by 3 bases and J by 7 bases, with 7 bases between them. Germline V lookup: CDR1 SEHNR, CDR2 FQNEAQ (reference sequence). The CDR3 totals 12 residues. The CDR3 spells CASSLMRNEQFF. In DNA form, the CDR3 reads TGTGCCAGCAGCTTGATGAGAAATGAGCAGTTCTTC.

The chain carries TRBV28 and TRBJ1-3; 8 nucleotides match TRBD1. In germline, CDR1 is MDHEN, CDR2 SYDVKM. The CDR3 spans 16 residues. J lost 3 bases, V lost 6 bases, and 10 bases had no gene match. CDR3 in DNA: TGTGCCAGCAGCCTCCCTGGGACAGGCAATGGAAACACCATATATTTT. Translating it yields CASSLPGTGNGNTIYF. The complete variable domain, with remaining parts taken from reference TRBV28 and TRBJ1-3, reads DVKVTQSSRYLVKRTGEKVFLECVQDMDHENMFWYRQDPGLGLRLIYFSYDVKMKEKGDIPEGYSVSREKKERFSLILESASTNQTSMYLCASSLPGTGNGNTIYFGEGSWLTVV.

V usage is TRBV7-8 and J usage is TRBJ2-7; TRBD2 is a possible D gene (5 bases). CDR1 is SGHVS and CDR2 is FQNEAQ in the germline V gene. The CDR3 loop spans 15 amino acids. The V end was cut by 1 base, the J end by 3 bases, with 13 bases between. CDR3 region: CASSLDLRVGYEQYF. Here the CDR3 DNA reads TGTGCCAGCAGCTTAGACCTGAGGGTCGGCTACGAGCAGTACTTC.

The chain uses TRBV28 and TRBJ2-3; weak D call: TRBD2 (6 bases). The CDR3 extends over 12 amino acids. V was shortened by 7 bases and J by 8 bases, with 13 bases between the two germline ends. The germline V gene encodes CDR1 MDHEN and CDR2 SYDVKM. The CDR3 spells CASTLAAGTQYF. The CDR3 DNA sequence: TGTGCCAGCACACTAGCCGCGGGTACGCAGTATTTT. Together with reference TRBV28 and TRBJ2-3, the CDR3 gives the full variable domain: DVKVTQSSRYLVKRTGEKVFLECVQDMDHENMFWYRQDPGLGLRLIYFSYDVKMKEKGDIPEGYSVSREKKERFSLILESASTNQTSMYLCASTLAAGTQYFGPGTRLTVL.